The TCR beta chain under discussion was sequenced for a study of CD8 T cells in ankylosing spondylitis (dated by TCRdb to about 2017). For context, the study as a whole: To find TCR variants linked to disease, the study profiled T cell receptor beta repertoires in ankylosing spondylitis patients and healthy donors. In total, the full study cohort was made up of about 99 healthy donors and more than 20 ankylosing spondylitis patients. Peripheral blood samples were taken, and synovial fluid was additionally collected from ankylosing spondylitis patients. The investigation overall reported the following: The disease-linked clones showed a CD8+ phenotype and occurred at relatively low frequencies in peripheral blood. The disease-linked clones were reported as significantly enriched in matched synovial fluid samples from ankylosing spondylitis patients. A TCR beta motif of 7 or 8 highly homologous amino acid variants appeared characteristic of blood from ankylosing spondylitis patients. Some TCR beta motif variants had previously been reported in synovial fluid and blood of reactive arthritis patients, which suggested common disease-initiation mechanisms.

Sequencing used an Illumina HiSeq 2500. Quantitative 5'-RACE with molecular barcodes was used to prepare TCR beta libraries. As for how the authors treated the data: A new computational method based on a probabilistic model of VDJ rearrangement was used to identify disease-linked TCR variants. Using fastp trimming at Q25 and MiXCR clonotype assembly, TCRdb reanalyzed the public sequencing data and kept in-frame beta chains. Rows with one shared CDR3 protein collapse into an entry with the most common genes and DNA. These V and J calls are TCRdb output, not the study's own analysis. Recorded for this sample are almost 45,000 distinct CDR3 sequences; approximately 9.9% of them occurred a single time. The top ten clonotypes cover around 1.4% of the sample. Spanning cysteine to phenylalanine, the CDR3 consists of 14 amino acids. Only CDR3 DNA is held: 42 bases, read in frame from base 1. V lost 6 bases and J lost 2 bases; the stretch between them is 13 bases long.

In this sample, this clonotype turned up many times. Its specific antigen is unknown. It has no much larger one-base neighbor in the sample; base qualities were not kept. The TCR was taken from a male donor with ankylosing spondylitis or in good health (not recorded which). Input material: blood, either unsorted or a sorted T cell fraction (not recorded which). The chain is encoded by TRBV12-3 or TRBV12-4 joined to TRBJ2-5; the D gene remains uncertain. The nucleotides read TGTGCCAGCAGCCCCGGGTCTGGGCAAGAGACCCAGTACTTC. It specifies CASSPGSGQETQYF.